The rows below give T cell receptor beta chains drawn from one sample of a study of neoadjuvant nivolumab and ipilimumab in lung cancer. The method was immunoSEQ multiplex PCR; TCRdb's version includes in-frame clones alone and lacks a portion of them. The table shows 30,000 to 45,000 clones, with about 91% occurring only once. Sequencing used peripheral blood, obtained before neoadjuvant nivolumab, alone or with ipilimumab. Every receptor here comes from an adult with non-small cell lung cancer. The CDR3 runs from the conserved cysteine through the conserved F or W. Each record gives: V gene, D gene, clone size, J gene, CDR3 DNA, CDR3 protein. The D gene is left open where the match is weak. Clone size, where shown, is once, few, many, or a class for clones that have expanded.

TRBV6-5	TRBD1	NA	TRBJ1-2	TGTGCCAGCAGTACCGGGACAGGGGGAGGAGGCTACACCTTC	CASSTGTGGGGYTF
TRBV5-1	NA	NA	TRBJ1-5	TGCGCCAGCAGCTTGGAGGGCCAGGGCAATCAGCCCCAGCATTTT	CASSLEGQGNQPQHF
TRBV6-5	NA	NA	TRBJ1-3	TGTGCCAGCAGTTACTCTACAGGGAGCTCTGGAAACACCATATATTTT	CASSYSTGSSGNTIYF
TRBV5-8	NA	NA	TRBJ1-3	TGTGCCAGCAGCTTAGCACATCTCTCTGGAAACACCATATATTTT	CASSLAHLSGNTIYF
TRBV7-9	NA	NA	TRBJ2-2	TGTGCCAGCAGCTTTTTCACCGGGGAGCTGTTTTTT	CASSFFTGELFF
TRBV30	NA	NA	TRBJ1-2	TGTGCCTATGATCGGGTGGGAAACTATGGCTACACCTTC	CAYDRVGNYGYTF
TRBV5-1	NA	once	TRBJ2-7	TGCGCCAGCAGCTTGGAACTAGAAGGGAGTAGGCAGTACTTC	CASSLELEGSRQYF
TRBV4-2	NA	NA	TRBJ2-1	TGTGCCAGCAGCCAAGATGGTTTGGTCTACAATGAGCAGTTCTTC	CASSQDGLVYNEQFF
TRBV5-6	NA	once	TRBJ1-6	TGTGCCAGCACCGTAAACGGAGGGCAGGGCGGTTCACCCCTCCACTTT	CASTVNGGQGGSPLHF
TRBV29-1	NA	NA	TRBJ1-3	TGCAGCGTTGTTATGAGCTCTGGAAACACCATATATTTT	CSVVMSSGNTIYF
TRBV19	NA	NA	TRBJ2-7	TGTGCCAGTAGTACCCGTGTCAGTACAAGTTTTTACGAGCAGTACTTC	CASSTRVSTSFYEQYF
TRBV13	NA	NA	TRBJ2-3	TGTGCCAGCAGCTTAAGAATCGCCCGGGACACAGATACGCAGTATTTT	CASSLRIARDTDTQYF